This entry lists 20 T cell receptor beta chains sequenced from one sample in a study of post-analysis software for immune sequencing data. General study findings and limits: There were five or six TRBV segments more frequent in patients than controls, and TRBV5-6, TRBV5-1 and TRBV20-1 were among them.

Their recognized antigens are unknown. Unique molecular identifiers had been added to the TCR beta cDNA libraries. TCRdb analysed the PCR reads with MiXCR anew, one entry per CDR3 protein. This table has 750,000 to 950,000 distinct CDR3 sequences, about 53% appearing once. The sequenced sample consisted of blood. The receptor set was obtained from a girl aged 5 to 17 with multiple sclerosis.

The chain combines TRBV6-5 with TRBJ1-2; TRBD1 matches at 8 bases. V gave up 5 bases and J gave up 6 bases; unmatched junction bases: 8. Germline lookup yields CDR1 MNHEY and CDR2 SVGAGI. CDR3 size: 14 residues. Written as DNA, the CDR3 is TGTGCCAGCAGTACACGGACAGGGAGTGATGGCTACACCTTC. It is translated as CASSTRTGSDGYTF.

This chain uses TRBV7-8 with TRBJ2-6; D remains ambiguous. CDR1 and CDR2 from the germline V gene are SGHVS and FQNEAQ. CDR3 size: 15 residues. Trimming cost V 4 bases and J 0 bases, with 7 bases left between them. CDR3 protein: CASSWMGSGANVLTF. Here the CDR3 DNA reads TGTGCCAGCAGCTGGATGGGCTCTGGGGCCAACGTCCTGACTTTC.

This chain uses TRBV7-9 with TRBJ2-1, with 15 positions matching TRBD2. V lost 4 bases and J lost 7; bases outside the gene matches: 8. The CDR3 spans 17 residues. CDR1 and CDR2 from the germline V gene are SEHNR and FQNEAQ (reference sequence). The DNA for the CDR3 is TGTGCCAGCAGCTCTGGACTAGCGGGAGGGCTGGGGAATGAGCAGTTCTTC. Amino acids: CASSSGLAGGLGNEQFF.

V usage is TRBV20-1 and J usage is TRBJ2-3, with D perhaps TRBD1 or TRBD2 (6 bases each). From germline, CDR1 is DFQATT and CDR2 SNEGSKA (reference sequence). The CDR3 runs to 14 residues. Deletions cut 3 bases from V and 5 bases from J, with 15 bases between. As DNA, the CDR3 is TGCAGTGCTAGCCCGAGGGGGGCGGGAGATACGCAGTATTTT. This translates into CSASPRGAGDTQYF.

The chain combines TRBV3-1 with TRBJ2-5, with D maybe TRBD2 (6 bases). The CDR3 loop spans 16 amino acids. V was shortened by 6 bases and J by 0 bases, with 17 bases between the two germline ends. CDR1 is LGHDT, CDR2 YNNKEL, per germline (reference sequence). CDR3 region: CASRKGVGGDQETQYF. CDR3 nucleotides: TGTGCCAGCAGAAAAGGGGTCGGGGGAGACCAAGAGACCCAGTACTTC.

The V gene is TRBV29-1, the J gene TRBJ2-4; 7 bases are shared with TRBD2. This CDR3 is 15 amino acids long. Losses at the gene ends were 3 bases for V and 13 bases for J; bases not matched to a gene: 18. The germline V gene encodes CDR1 SQVTM and CDR2 ANQGSEA. The CDR3 protein is CSVDYLWGDYNEQYF. The CDR3 region has the DNA TGCAGCGTTGATTATTTGTGGGGGGACTACAATGAGCAGTACTTC.

This clonotype was counted a single time. This chain uses TRBV20-1 with TRBJ1-6; 9 bases are shared with TRBD1. Germline CDR1 DFQATT, CDR2 SNEGSKA (reference sequence). This CDR3 is built from 17 residues. The junction had 6 bases not matched to a gene; V was cut back by 3 bases and J by 0 bases. The CDR3 bases are TGCAGTGCTAGTGGGGGACAGGGAAGCTCCTATAATTCACCCCTCCACTTT. Protein product: CSASGGQGSSYNSPLHF.

The chain employs TRBV7-9 and TRBJ2-7; no reliable D call. CDR3 size: 15 residues. Germline V gene sequence: CDR1 SEHNR, CDR2 FQNEAQ (reference sequence). V was cut by 3 bases and J by 0 bases, with 12 bases left in between. CDR3 sequence reads: CASSFPPASSYEQYF. The CDR3, as DNA: TGTGCCAGCAGCTTTCCCCCGGCATCCTCCTACGAGCAGTACTTC.

This clonotype was seen only a few times. This chain uses TRBV4-2 with TRBJ2-5, with D unclear. The closer fit of TRBJ2-7 to the DNA end suggests the J call may be wrong. The CDR3 is 15 amino acids. Looked up from germline, CDR1 is LGHNA and CDR2 is YNFKEQ. The CDR3 protein is CASSQIRPSWNEQYF. The DNA for the CDR3 is TGTGCCAGCAGCCAGATTCGACCTAGTTGGAACGAGCAGTACTTC.

This sequence joins TRBV29-1 and TRBJ1-2; 11 bases are shared with TRBD1. From germline, CDR1 is SQVTM and CDR2 ANQGSEA. The CDR3 runs to 14 residues. The V gene end was trimmed by 7 bases and the J gene end by 4 bases; junction bases not matched to a gene: 8. The CDR3 DNA is TGCAGCGCTCAGGGACAGGGGGTGGCCTATGGCTACACCTTC. Its translation: CSAQGQGVAYGYTF. Looking up the rest from reference TRBV29-1 and TRBJ1-2 gives the full variable domain: SAVISQKPSRDICQRGTSLTIQCQVDSQVTMMFWYRQQPGQSLTLIATANQGSEATYESGFVIDKFPISRPNLTFSTLTVSNMSPEDSSIYLCSAQGQGVAYGYTFGSGTRLTVV.

The chain combines TRBV5-1 with TRBJ2-3, with D tentatively TRBD2 (5 bases). Germline V gene lookup returns CDR1 SGHRS and CDR2 YFSETQ. V was shortened by 0 bases and J by 4 bases, with 12 bases between the two germline ends. There are 15 residues in the CDR3. CDR3 in amino acids: CASSLGRGIADTQYF. The CDR3 DNA sequence: TGCGCCAGCAGCTTGGGTCGGGGTATTGCAGATACGCAGTATTTT.

This clonotype was recorded a few times. V gene TRBV7-6 combines with J gene TRBJ1-2, with D uncertain. The CDR3 sequence is 15 residues long. V was pared by 4 bases and J by 8 bases, with 20 bases between. Germline CDR1 and CDR2: SGHVS and FNYEAQ. The CDR3 DNA sequence: TGTGCCAGCAGCTCCCTCAGCCTTACCCGAGGGGGCTACACCTTC. Protein sequence: CASSSLSLTRGGYTF.

The V gene is TRBV6-5, the J gene TRBJ2-3, with D tentatively TRBD2 (6 bases). Germline V gives CDR1 MNHEY, CDR2 SVGAGI. V shed 8 bases and J shed 0 bases, with 6 bases lying between them. The CDR3 extends over 12 amino acids. Here the CDR3 DNA reads TGTGCCAGCCGGGGGAGCACAGATACGCAGTATTTT. It yields the protein CASRGSTDTQYF.

Here the CDR3 reads CASSLPAGANVLTF. The CDR3, as DNA: TGCGCCAGCAGCCTTCCTGCTGGGGCCAACGTCCTGACTTTC. V gene TRBV5-1 combines with J gene TRBJ2-6; D uncertain. Germline assignment: CDR1 SGHRS and CDR2 YFSETQ. This CDR3 comprises 14 residues. Trimming took off 4 bases at V and 2 bases at J, with 7 bases between the two ends.

This rearrangement joins TRBV7-2 to TRBJ2-1; 13 bases match TRBD2. Germline CDR1 reads SGHTA; CDR2 reads FQGNSA. This CDR3 has 18 amino acids. V lost 5 bases, J lost 2 bases, and 9 bases stayed unmatched. The chain's CDR3 is CASSPVAGLAGAYNEQFF. The CDR3 nucleotides are TGTGCCAGCAGCCCCGTGGCCGGACTAGCGGGGGCCTACAATGAGCAGTTCTTC. Full variable domain (missing parts from reference TRBV7-2 and TRBJ2-1): GAGVSQSPSNKVTEKGKDVELRCDPISGHTALYWYRQSLGQGLEFLIYFQGNSAPDKSGLPSDRFSAERTGGSVSTLTIQRTQQEDSAVYLCASSPVAGLAGAYNEQFFGPGTRLTVL.

The rearrangement uses TRBV12-3 or TRBV12-4 and TRBJ1-2, with 7 bases identical to TRBD1. The CDR3 is 15 residues long. The V gene end was trimmed by 4 bases and the J gene end by 8 bases; junction bases not matched to a gene: 13. CDR3 nucleotide sequence: TGTGCCAGCAGTTACAGGGGCGGTCTTGTAGGAGGCTACACCTTC. It specifies CASSYRGGLVGGYTF.

This clonotype was found a few times. This chain links TRBV20-1 with TRBJ2-4; 12 bases line up with TRBD2. Near its end, the DNA agrees better with TRBJ2-7, so the J call may be wrong. Per the germline V gene, CDR1 is DFQATT and CDR2 is SNEGSKA (reference sequence). This CDR3 region has 16 residues. CDR3 amino acids: CSAPRWTSGTRYEQYF. DNA for the CDR3: TGCAGTGCCCCCCGGTGGACTAGCGGGACCCGGTACGAGCAGTACTTC.

This clonotype came up a few times. The CDR3 region is CASSPPGDRENIQYF. As DNA, the CDR3 is TGTGCCAGCAGCCCACCTGGGGACAGGGAAAACATTCAGTACTTC. The genes are TRBV7-6 and TRBJ2-4, with TRBD1 matching over 9 bases. Trimming cost V 5 bases and J 5 bases; bases outside gene matches: 7. Germline V lookup: CDR1 SGHVS, CDR2 FNYEAQ. CDR3 length equals 15 residues.

This chain joins TRBV28 and TRBJ2-5, with D possibly TRBD1 on 5 matching bases. Trimming took 6 bases from V and 5 from J, leaving 16 bases between them. This CDR3 comprises 14 residues. Germline values: CDR1 MDHEN, CDR2 SYDVKM. DNA of the CDR3: TGTGCCAGCAGACCGACAGTGCAAGCGGAGACCCAGTACTTC. It translates to CASRPTVQAETQYF.

This chain uses TRBV6-1 with TRBJ2-1; a weak D match, TRBD2 (5 bases). V was trimmed by 6 bases and J by 1 base, leaving 13 bases between them. The CDR3 totals 15 residues. CDR1 is MNHNS, CDR2 SASEGT, per germline. CDR3 amino acids: CASRAGSPSYNEQFF. In DNA form, the CDR3 reads TGTGCCAGCAGGGCGGGCAGCCCGTCCTACAATGAGCAGTTCTTC.